The clone carrying this TCR beta chain occurred many times. The antigen is not known. Absence of ophthalmopathy progression within 18 months defined stable Graves' hyperthyroidism. Criteria for exclusion of patients were uncontrolled infection, other autoimmune disease, pregnancy or lactation. Clinical symptoms, serum thyroxine, TRAb, thyroid ultrasound and orbital computed tomography established diagnosis. Germline V lookup: CDR1 SNHLY, CDR2 FYNNEI. The V gene lost 5 bases and the J gene lost 2 bases, with 13 bases spanning the gap. This CDR3 has 14 residues. This specimen belongs to a study of T cells in Graves' hyperthyroidism and ophthalmopathy. General study results and limits: Blood also held most thyroid clonotypes expanded beyond 0.001.

Amplified TCR beta CDR3 regions came from RNA transcripts. HTBI primers were used for first-round RT-PCR of the TCR CDR3. TCRdb independently ran MiXCR on the multiplex PCR reads; one entry per CDR3 protein. The table shows about 610,000 distinct CDR3 sequences, with roughly 50% occurring only once. The rearrangement links TRBV2 to TRBJ2-7, with a tentative D call TRBD1 (6 bases). The receptor was isolated from a woman between 18 and 29 years old with Graves' hyperthyroidism. The sequencing sample was made of peripheral blood or thyroid tissue (not recorded which). CDR3 in amino acids: CASSSDRRAYEQYF. In DNA form, the CDR3 reads TGTGCCAGCAGTTCAGACAGGCGAGCCTACGAGCAGTACTTC.